This T cell receptor (beta chain) was recovered during a study of cytomegalovirus exposure and HLA in healthy donors. Notes on the study in general: Another analysis was done later, and it associated around 16,000 TCR beta sequences with HLA alleles at 0.05 false discovery rate. In terms of immune exposure information, only CMV serostatus was available.

V was pared by 4 bases and J by 4 bases, with 8 bases between. Germline V lookup: CDR1 SGHNT, CDR2 YYREEE (reference sequence). The CDR3 totals 13 residues. This clone was found a few times. Its antigen remains unknown. Both 60 Vbeta primers and 13 Jbeta primers went into the PCR. TCRdb's table, derived via immunoSEQ multiplex PCR, lists solely in-frame clones and lacks some. The top ten clones hold approximately 12% of a sample with fewer than 50,000 clones, about two thirds of them seen once. The sequencing input was PBMCs. The sequence was collected from a man in his fifties or sixties in good health and CMV-seropositive. The chain has TRBV5-4 and TRBJ2-2, with D hard to call. DNA for the CDR3: TGTGCCAGCAGCCTCCAGGTCACCGGGGAGCTGTTTTTT. It translates to CASSLQVTGELFF.